The clone carrying this T cell receptor beta chain came up once. As yet, its antigen is unknown. This entry comes from a study of T cell repertoires in cytomegalovirus infection. The overall study: Recently identified HLA-C-restricted CMV epitopes were used, and well-studied HLA-B-restricted CMV epitopes were used as well. Signatures in public TCR beta sequences pointed to both CMV infection and matching HLA type.

TCRdb re-called the reads through MiXCR, storing one row per CDR3 protein. Among 45,000 to 65,000 distinct CDR3 sequences listed, roughly a fifth were seen once. Overall study results and limits: Clonotype analysis showed dominance of the ex vivo response by HLA-C-restricted CMV-specific TCR beta clonotypes.

The source of this sequence is a human donor in good health (CMV status not recorded). Some clones in this sample may be carry-over from other donors' samples. The sequencing here drew on CD8+ T cells from cultured PBMCs, taken from culture after CMV antigen stimulation.

The chain's CDR3 is CAWASGQGDQPQHF. The CDR3 DNA reads TGTGCCTGGGCCTCAGGACAGGGTGACCAGCCCCAGCATTTT. V usage is TRBV30 and J usage is TRBJ1-5; 8 bases are a match to TRBD1. The CDR3 consists of 14 residues. V gave up 5 bases and J gave up 7 bases; unmatched junction bases: 10. CDR1 is GTSNPN and CDR2 is SVGIG in the germline V gene (reference sequence).